These 23 T cell receptor beta chains were sequenced from one sample in a study of T cell changes during pregnancy in multiple sclerosis. Profiling relied on immunoSEQ multiplex PCR, and the TCRdb table lists in-frame clones only, not all of them. The sample lists around 69,000 clones; around 92% were seen once. The sequences come from peripheral blood, collected in the third trimester of pregnancy. The receptors were sampled from a female donor in good health, enrolled as a control in a pregnancy study.

The chain carries TRBV7-8 and TRBJ2-1; TRBD2 aligns across 7 bases. The germline V gene encodes CDR1 SGHVS and CDR2 FQNEAQ. V dropped 2 bases and J dropped 0; count of bases not matched to a gene: 7. The CDR3 consists of 17 residues. In nucleotides, the CDR3 is TGTGCCAGCAGCTTATCGGAGGGCGGGAGCTCCTACAATGAGCAGTTCTTC. Its translation: CASSLSEGGSSYNEQFF.

The gene calls are TRBV10-3 and TRBJ2-7; weak D call: TRBD2 (6 bases). The CDR3 runs to 12 residues. The V and J ends lost 11 bases and 4 bases respectively, with 15 bases between them. Germline values: CDR1 ENHRY, CDR2 SYGVKD. CDR3 region: CASTIGGYEQYF. In DNA, the CDR3 is TGTGCCTCGACCATCGGAGGGTACGAGCAGTACTTC.

The chain links TRBV7-3 to TRBJ2-3, with TRBD2 matching over 8 bases. Per germline, CDR1 SGHTA and CDR2 FQGTGA. The CDR3 loop spans 15 amino acids. With 8 bases clipped from V and 2 bases from J, the junction kept 9 bases outside the gene matches. CDR3 nucleotides: TGTGCCAGCGGGCTGGGCGGGGGGCCCACAGATACGCAGTATTTT. This codes for CASGLGGGPTDTQYF. Variable domain in full (rest from reference TRBV7-3 and TRBJ2-3): GAGVSQTPSNKVTEKGKYVELRCDPISGHTALYWYRQSLGQGPEFLIYFQGTGAADDSGLPNDRFFAVRPEGSVSTLKIQRTERGDSAVYLCASGLGGGPTDTQYFGPGTRLTVL.

The chain combines TRBV28 with TRBJ2-3; D call uncertain. Germline CDR1 MDHEN, CDR2 SYDVKM. The CDR3 has 12 amino acids. Trimming removed 7 bases from V and 0 bases from J, with 5 bases in between. This chain's CDR3 is CASKESTDTQYF. The CDR3 DNA reads TGTGCCAGCAAGGAGAGCACAGATACGCAGTATTTT.

This rearrangement joins TRBV7-2 to TRBJ1-5, with D tentatively TRBD1 (6 bases). The CDR3 runs 13 residues. Germline V gene lookup returns CDR1 SGHTA and CDR2 FQGNSA. Trimming shortened V by 5 bases and J by 7 bases, and 12 bases separated the two germline ends. The DNA of the CDR3 is TGTGCCAGCAGCGTGGCGGGGGCGCAGCCCCAGCATTTT. This gives the protein CASSVAGAQPQHF.

The rearrangement joins TRBV5-6 to TRBJ1-2, with D perhaps matching TRBD1 (5 bases). Trimming left V 0 bases short and J 6 bases short, with 18 bases between. The CDR3 is 16 amino acids. Germline loops: CDR1 SGHDT, CDR2 YYEEEE. The CDR3 DNA sequence: TGTGCCAGCAGCTTGGATCAGGGAGGGATCCTGGATGGCTACACCTTC. Its protein product is CASSLDQGGILDGYTF.

The V gene is TRBV19, the J gene TRBJ1-2; D remains ambiguous. Germline V gene lookup returns CDR1 LNHDA and CDR2 SQIVND (reference sequence). The length of the CDR3 is 17 residues. V was clipped by 4 bases and J by 3 bases, with 21 bases between them. The CDR3, as DNA: TGTGCCAGTAGTACCCAACGGGTGGAGGCCCACCACTATGGCTACACCTTC. Residues: CASSTQRVEAHHYGYTF. Filled out from reference TRBV19 and TRBJ1-2, the complete variable domain reads DGGITQSPKYLFRKEGQNVTLSCEQNLNHDAMYWYRQDPGQGLRLIYYSQIVNDFQKGDIAEGYSVSREKKESFPLTVTSAQKNPTAFYLCASSTQRVEAHHYGYTFGSGTRLTVV.

The rearrangement links TRBV28 to TRBJ1-4; D is uncertain. Germline loops: CDR1 MDHEN, CDR2 SYDVKM. V was shortened by 7 bases and J by 0 bases, with 15 bases between the two germline ends. The CDR3 extends over 16 amino acids. The CDR3 DNA reads TGTGCCAGCACCCCTGAGGAGGCTGCAACTAATGAAAAACTGTTTTTT. Its translation is CASTPEEAATNEKLFF.

The chain has TRBV27 and TRBJ2-7; 7 nucleotides match TRBD1. The CDR3 totals 15 residues. Germline V gene data show CDR1 as MNHEY and CDR2 as SMNVEV (reference sequence). V was pared by 4 bases and J by 5 bases, with 11 bases of the junction left unmatched. The CDR3: CASSSSGTVLNEQYF. The CDR3 DNA follows: TGTGCCAGCAGTTCGTCCGGGACAGTATTAAACGAGCAGTACTTC.

CDR3 sequence reads: CASSPAGVNTEAFF. The DNA of the CDR3 is TGTGCCAGTTCTCCGGCGGGGGTGAACACTGAAGCTTTCTTT. The chain has TRBV19 and TRBJ1-1; D might be TRBD1 (5 bases). With 8 bases removed from V and 0 bases from J, the gap between germline ends came to 13 bases. Germline lookup yields CDR1 LNHDA and CDR2 SQIVND (reference sequence). The CDR3 sequence is 14 residues long. Based on the CDR3 plus reference TRBV19 and TRBJ1-1, the full variable domain is DGGITQSPKYLFRKEGQNVTLSCEQNLNHDAMYWYRQDPGQGLRLIYYSQIVNDFQKGDIAEGYSVSREKKESFPLTVTSAQKNPTAFYLCASSPAGVNTEAFFGQGTRLTVV.

This rearrangement joins TRBV7-9 to TRBJ2-2, with 11 bases fitting TRBD2. The V segment lost 4 bases and the J segment 6 bases; nucleotides outside the gene matches: 4. CDR1 is SEHNR, CDR2 FQNEAQ, per germline (reference sequence). The CDR3 spans 15 residues. CDR3: CASSSIAGGAGELFF. The CDR3 nucleotides are TGTGCCAGCAGCTCCATAGCGGGAGGGGCCGGGGAGCTGTTTTTT. The complete variable domain, with remaining parts taken from reference TRBV7-9 and TRBJ2-2, reads DTGVSQNPRHKITKRGQNVTFRCDPISEHNRLYWYRQTLGQGPEFLTYFQNEAQLEKSRLLSDRFSAERPKGSFSTLEIQRTEQGDSAMYLCASSSIAGGAGELFFGEGSRLTVL.

V is TRBV7-8 and J is TRBJ2-2; TRBD1 aligns across 7 bases. From germline, CDR1 is SGHVS and CDR2 FQNEAQ. V shed 4 bases, J shed 4 bases, and the junction held 6 bases outside the gene matches. The CDR3 totals 15 residues. The CDR3 loop reads CASSYRDRLTGELFF. The DNA for the CDR3 is TGTGCCAGCAGCTATAGGGACAGACTCACCGGGGAGCTGTTTTTT.

The chain couples TRBV18 to TRBJ2-7; no clear D. V was pared by 3 bases and J by 3 bases, with 12 bases between. The CDR3 covers 14 residues. Germline V gene sequence: CDR1 KGHSH, CDR2 LQKENI. The CDR3 DNA reads TGTGCCAGCTCACCGCAAGACATAGACTACGAGCAGTACTTC. Translating gives CASSPQDIDYEQYF. The whole variable domain, remainder taken from reference TRBV18 and TRBJ2-7, is NAGVMQNPRHLVRRRGQEARLRCSPMKGHSHVYWYRQLPEEGLKFMVYLQKENIIDESGMPKERFSAEFPKEGPSILRIQQVVRGDSAAYFCASSPQDIDYEQYFGPGTRLTVT.

The gene calls are TRBV19 and TRBJ1-4; 8 nucleotides match TRBD1. After removal of 7 bases from V and 7 bases from J, the junction contained 8 bases not matched to a gene. The germline V gene has CDR1 LNHDA and CDR2 SQIVND (reference sequence). There are 14 residues in the CDR3. The chain's CDR3 is CASTQGAGGEKLFF. The CDR3 DNA follows: TGTGCCAGTACCCAGGGGGCAGGAGGTGAAAAACTGTTTTTT.

This clone has just one count. The V and J genes are TRBV29-1 and TRBJ2-4; the D gene is possibly TRBD2 (7 bases). V was clipped by 7 bases and J by 8 bases, with 12 bases between them. The CDR3 length is 11 residues. CDR1 is SQVTM and CDR2 is ANQGSEA in the germline V gene. The CDR3 sequence is CSGRGRDIQYF. In DNA form, the CDR3 reads TGCAGCGGAAGGGGGAGGGACATTCAGTACTTC.

This clone was detected only once. The chain has TRBV2 and TRBJ2-7; the match to TRBD2 covers 8 bases. V trimming: 7 bases; J trimming: 1 base; junction bases outside the gene matches: 3. CDR3 length: 13 amino acids. Germline V gene lookup returns CDR1 SNHLY and CDR2 FYNNEI. Written as DNA, the CDR3 is TGTGCCAGCATCGGGGGGGGGTCCTACGAGCAGTACTTC. Residues: CASIGGGSYEQYF.

CDR3 DNA: TGCGCCAGCAGCTTGGTGGTCAGCGGGGGGGGGAATGAGCAGTTCTTC. Translation gives CASSLVVSGGGNEQFF. The rearrangement uses TRBV5-1 and TRBJ2-1; 10 positions match TRBD2. The CDR3 spans 16 residues. Germline CDR1 reads SGHRS; CDR2 reads YFSETQ. After removal of 0 bases from V and 7 bases from J, the junction contained 7 bases not matched to a gene.

The rearrangement links TRBV5-1 to TRBJ2-5, with 10 bases that match TRBD2. The trim removed 0 bases at V and 0 bases at J, leaving 8 bases unmatched. The CDR3 length is 18 residues. Germline V gene lookup returns CDR1 SGHRS and CDR2 YFSETQ. CDR3 coding DNA: TGCGCCAGCAGCTTGGTGGCTAGCGGGGGTGAATACCAAGAGACCCAGTACTTC. Its translation: CASSLVASGGEYQETQYF.

This sequence joins TRBV11-2 and TRBJ2-1, with TRBD1 matching 8 bases. V was clipped by 9 bases and J by 0 bases; unmatched bases: 4. The CDR3 is made up of 14 amino acids. Germline V gene sequence: CDR1 SGHAT, CDR2 FQNNGV. The CDR3 bases are TGTGCCAGTGACAGGGGCAACTCCTACAATGAGCAGTTCTTC. It yields the protein CASDRGNSYNEQFF.

V is TRBV18 and J is TRBJ2-1; 11 positions match TRBD1. Germline lookup yields CDR1 KGHSH and CDR2 LQKENI. Trimming cost V 3 bases and J 0 bases; bases outside gene matches: 4. This CDR3 has 17 residues. The CDR3 protein is CASSPSGTGGSYNEQFF. The CDR3 DNA is TGTGCCAGCTCACCGTCCGGGACAGGGGGCTCCTACAATGAGCAGTTCTTC.

The J gene is TRBJ2-3, the V gene TRBV7-8; possibly TRBD2 for D (5 bases). The V gene lost 5 bases and the J gene lost 4 bases, with 22 bases spanning the gap. CDR1 and CDR2 (germline): SGHVS, FQNEAQ. The CDR3 runs 17 residues. This CDR3 is CASSQDSPSRRADTQYF. The CDR3 coding sequence is TGTGCCAGCAGCCAGGACTCCCCGTCCCGAAGGGCAGATACGCAGTATTTT.

The CDR3 region is CASSSPTDLEAFF. The CDR3 DNA reads TGTGCCAGCAGCAGCCCGACAGACCTTGAAGCTTTCTTT. V usage is TRBV5-4 and J usage is TRBJ1-1, with D tentatively TRBD1 (5 bases). CDR1 and CDR2 (germline): SGHNT, YYREEE (reference sequence). The germline V and J ends were trimmed by 4 bases and 7 bases, with 14 bases remaining between them. The CDR3 runs 13 residues.

This chain links TRBV19 with TRBJ1-1; D may be TRBD1 (5 bases). Germline loops: CDR1 LNHDA, CDR2 SQIVND (reference sequence). V shed 7 bases and J shed 0 bases, with 12 bases lying between them. The CDR3 has 14 residues. The CDR3 loop is CASKAGPLNTEAFF. The CDR3 nucleotides are TGTGCCAGTAAGGCGGGACCGCTGAACACTGAAGCTTTCTTT. The full variable domain, with the rest looked up from reference TRBV19 and TRBJ1-1, is DGGITQSPKYLFRKEGQNVTLSCEQNLNHDAMYWYRQDPGQGLRLIYYSQIVNDFQKGDIAEGYSVSREKKESFPLTVTSAQKNPTAFYLCASKAGPLNTEAFFGQGTRLTVV.